Presented here are 17 T cell receptor beta chains from one specimen sequenced in a study of T-cell memory formation after mild COVID-19. TCRdb reprocessed the 5' RACE reads via MiXCR and lists one record per CDR3 protein. Of fewer than 200,000 distinct CDR3 sequences in the sample, around 13% were seen once. The sample taken for sequencing was PBMCs or a T cell subset sorted from them (not recorded which). The receptors come from a man aged 18 to 29 who had mild COVID-19 (a few samples of this study predate the infection). Cell type and time point are not known.

The chain joins TRBV28 to TRBJ1-2; no clear D gene. In germline, CDR1 is MDHEN, CDR2 SYDVKM. V was shortened by 2 bases and J by 4 bases, with 11 bases between the two germline ends. The length of the CDR3 is 14 residues. The CDR3 coding sequence is TGTGCCAGCAGTTTAGATCCCACGGGCTATGGCTACACCTTC. It specifies CASSLDPTGYGYTF.

The V gene is TRBV29-1, the J gene TRBJ1-1; maybe TRBD1 (6 bases). Germline V gives CDR1 SQVTM, CDR2 ANQGSEA. There are 15 residues in the CDR3. V was trimmed by 7 bases and J by 5 bases, leaving 23 bases between them. The CDR3 DNA reads as TGCAGCGCGATGACCTGGGGGGGCACGGAGACTGAAGCTTTCTTT. Translated: CSAMTWGGTETEAFF.

In this sample, this clonotype turned up a few times. The chain is built from TRBV5-1 and TRBJ1-2; no definite D call. The CDR3 consists of 18 residues. Per germline, CDR1 SGHRS and CDR2 YFSETQ. Trimming left V 2 bases short and J 4 bases short, with 24 bases between. This CDR3 reads CASSFTPGGAYAGYGYTF. The CDR3 nucleotides are TGCGCCAGCAGCTTCACCCCAGGCGGCGCCTATGCGGGCTATGGCTACACCTTC.

This clonotype came up a few times. The chain links TRBV20-1 to TRBJ2-3; no clear D. Trimming took off 1 base at V and 0 bases at J, with 8 bases between the two ends. The germline CDR1 and CDR2 sequences are DFQATT and SNEGSKA (reference sequence). The CDR3 is 14 amino acids. Written as DNA, the CDR3 is TGCAGTGCTAGAGCCCCCCCCAGCACAGATACGCAGTATTTT. Its translation: CSARAPPSTDTQYF.

This chain connects TRBV7-9 to TRBJ1-2; D is undetermined. The CDR3 runs 14 residues. Germline V gene lookup returns CDR1 SEHNR and CDR2 FQNEAQ (reference sequence). With 1 base removed from V and 4 bases from J, the gap between germline ends came to 10 bases. CDR3 DNA: TGTGCCAGCAGCTTAGTTTCCCGGTCCTATGGCTACACCTTC. This translates into CASSLVSRSYGYTF.

In its sample, this clonotype was seen a few times. The chain has TRBV5-1 and TRBJ2-2, with D perhaps TRBD1 or TRBD2 (5 bases each). This CDR3 has 16 residues. Germline CDR1 SGHRS, CDR2 YFSETQ. The V and J ends lost 9 bases and 4 bases respectively, with 22 bases between them. CDR3 sequence (DNA): TGCGCCACTAGACCCGAGTGGGGGTTTTCCACCGGGGAGCTGTTTTTT. Its translation: CATRPEWGFSTGELFF.

This clonotype was detected a few times. This chain links TRBV20-1 with TRBJ1-4, with D uncertain. CDR1 and CDR2 (germline): DFQATT, SNEGSKA (reference sequence). This CDR3 is 12 amino acids long. Trimming took off 5 bases at V and 7 bases at J, with 11 bases between the two ends. The CDR3 sequence is CSARLDGEKLFF. CDR3 DNA sequence: TGCAGTGCTCGCCTGGACGGTGAAAAACTGTTTTTT.

This clonotype showed up just a few times. The chain combines TRBV7-2 with TRBJ1-6; TRBD1 matches 8 bases. Germline V gene data show CDR1 as SGHTA and CDR2 as FQGNSA. CDR3 size: 15 residues. Trimming removed 5 bases from V and 9 bases from J; junction bases left unmatched: 9. The CDR3 spells CASSRDGQGGSPLHF. CDR3 DNA sequence: TGTGCCAGCAGCCGAGATGGACAGGGAGGTTCACCCCTCCACTTT.

V and J are TRBV11-2 and TRBJ2-3; D not resolved. This CDR3 has 13 residues. Trimming pared 5 bases from V and 0 bases from J, leaving 6 bases between. The germline V gene encodes CDR1 SGHAT and CDR2 FQNNGV. The CDR3 DNA reads TGTGCCAGCAGCCCGATAAGCACAGATACGCAGTATTTT. This sequence encodes CASSPISTDTQYF.

As DNA, the CDR3 is TGTGCCAGCAGTTACATCGGGGGGGCGACAGATACGCAGTATTTT. Translation gives CASSYIGGATDTQYF. This chain uses TRBV6-5 with TRBJ2-3; 8 bases are a match to TRBD2. J was trimmed by 3 bases and V by 2 bases; bases with no gene match: 4. Looked up from germline, CDR1 is MNHEY and CDR2 is SVGAGI. The CDR3 runs to 15 residues.

This clonotype was seen many times. J is TRBJ2-7 and V is TRBV7-2; D not certain. Germline V gene data show CDR1 as SGHTA and CDR2 as FQGNSA. The CDR3 runs to 13 residues. The germline V and J ends were trimmed by 7 bases and 0 bases, with 10 bases remaining between them. CDR3: CASTPPGSYEQYF. Here the CDR3 DNA reads TGTGCCAGCACCCCTCCGGGCTCCTACGAGCAGTACTTC.

This chain links TRBV28 with TRBJ2-7; tentatively, D is TRBD1 (5 bases). The V end lost 6 bases, the J end lost 4 bases, and 13 bases lay between the germline ends. The CDR3 runs 13 residues. Germline lookup yields CDR1 MDHEN and CDR2 SYDVKM. In DNA form, the CDR3 reads TGTGCCAGCAGGGTGCAGGGTGGTTACGAGCAGTACGTC. Protein sequence: CASRVQGGYEQYV.

This clonotype came up a few times. The chain employs TRBV7-2 and TRBJ2-1, with 10 bases lining up with TRBD2. Trimming took 4 bases from V and 14 from J; bases not matched to a gene: 11. This CDR3 contains 14 residues. Germline V gives CDR1 SGHTA, CDR2 FQGNSA. The CDR3 nucleotides read TGTGCCAGCAGCTCGGGACTAGCGCGGGTAAACAAGTTCTTC. This gives the protein CASSSGLARVNKFF.

At least ten counts were recorded for this clonotype. This chain connects TRBV5-1 to TRBJ1-5, with D hard to call. Germline CDR1 reads SGHRS; CDR2 reads YFSETQ. The CDR3 runs to 14 residues. The V gene lost 0 bases and the J gene lost 3 bases, with 7 bases spanning the gap. Written as DNA, the CDR3 is TGCGCCAGCAGCTTGGGTGGGGACAATCAGCCCCAGCATTTT. It translates to CASSLGGDNQPQHF.

The V and J genes are TRBV7-6 and TRBJ2-1; 9 bases fit TRBD1. V lost 4 bases, J lost 7 bases, and 8 bases stayed unmatched. The CDR3 is 15 amino acids. Germline values: CDR1 SGHVS, CDR2 FNYEAQ. The CDR3 here is CASSSPRGQGNEQFF. In DNA, the CDR3 is TGTGCCAGCAGCTCACCTCGGGGACAGGGAAATGAGCAGTTCTTC.

This clonotype was counted a few times. This chain joins TRBV12-3 or TRBV12-4 and TRBJ2-7; D ambiguous. The CDR3 loop spans 13 amino acids. The germline V and J ends were trimmed by 2 bases and 3 bases, with 8 bases remaining between them. DNA for the CDR3: TGTGCCAGCAGTTTACAGGTAAACTACGAGCAGTACGTC. Translated, it gives CASSLQVNYEQYV.

The V and J genes are TRBV5-1 and TRBJ1-3; D is ambiguous. V dropped 1 base and J dropped 0 bases, with 2 bases sitting between them. Germline loops: CDR1 SGHRS, CDR2 YFSETQ. The CDR3 is made up of 13 amino acids. The CDR3 loop reads CASSLFSGNTIYF. In nucleotides, the CDR3 is TGCGCCAGCAGCTTGTTCTCTGGAAACACCATATATTTT.